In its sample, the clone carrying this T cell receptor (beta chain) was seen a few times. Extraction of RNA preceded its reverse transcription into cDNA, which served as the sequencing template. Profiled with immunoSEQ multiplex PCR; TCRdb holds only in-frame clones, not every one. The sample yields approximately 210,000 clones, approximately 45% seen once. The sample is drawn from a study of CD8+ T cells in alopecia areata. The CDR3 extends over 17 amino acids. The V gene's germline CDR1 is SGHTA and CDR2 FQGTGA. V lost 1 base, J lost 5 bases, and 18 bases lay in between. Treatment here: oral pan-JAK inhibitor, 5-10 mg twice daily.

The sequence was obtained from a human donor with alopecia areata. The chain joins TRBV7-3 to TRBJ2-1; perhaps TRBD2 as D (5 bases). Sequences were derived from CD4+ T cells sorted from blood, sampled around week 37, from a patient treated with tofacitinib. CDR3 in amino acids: CASSLNPASWVHNEQFF. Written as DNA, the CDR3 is TGTGCCAGCAGCTTAAATCCGGCTAGCTGGGTCCACAATGAGCAGTTCTTC.